These 14 T cell receptor beta chains share one sample of origin, sequenced in a study of T-cell memory formation after mild COVID-19. TCRdb redid the calling of the 5' RACE reads with MiXCR, one entry per CDR3 protein. Found here are hundreds of thousands of distinct CDR3 sequences, about 16% of them singletons; the top ten hold approximately 21%. Material: PBMCs or a T cell subset sorted from them (not recorded which). These receptors came from a man aged 18-30 years who had mild COVID-19 (a few samples of this study predate the infection). Cell type and time point are not known.

J is TRBJ1-1 and V is TRBV7-2; D may be TRBD1 (6 bases). Deletions cut 1 base from V and 4 bases from J, with 16 bases between. The germline CDR1 and CDR2 sequences are SGHTA and FQGNSA. The CDR3 contains 16 residues. The CDR3 DNA is TGTGCCAGCAGCTTAGGTCGGGGGCGCGGTGGCACTGAAGCTTTCTTT. It specifies CASSLGRGRGGTEAFF.

This rearrangement joins TRBV18 to TRBJ1-2; D is ambiguous. This CDR3 contains 12 residues. The germline gives CDR1 KGHSH, CDR2 LQKENI. V was cut by 3 bases and J by 2 bases, with 4 bases left in between. The CDR3 DNA reads TGTGCCAGCTCACCTCACAACTATGGCTACACCTTC. Amino acid sequence: CASSPHNYGYTF.

The chain is built from TRBV5-6 and TRBJ2-3, with a possible D match to TRBD2 (6 bases). Trimming shortened V by 3 bases and J by 4 bases, and 12 bases separated the two germline ends. The germline CDR1 and CDR2 sequences are SGHDT and YYEEEE. The CDR3 runs 14 residues. The CDR3, as DNA: TGTGCCAGCAGCTCAATGCGGGATTCAGATACGCAGTATTTT. Protein sequence: CASSSMRDSDTQYF.

CDR3 residues: CASSEALPNQPQHF. CDR3 bases: TGTGCCAGCAGTGAAGCGCTTCCCAATCAGCCCCAGCATTTT. The J gene is TRBJ1-5, the V gene TRBV2; D unclear. Trimming removed 0 bases at V and 3 bases at J, with 6 bases between. There are 14 residues in the CDR3. Germline CDR1 reads SNHLY; CDR2 reads FYNNEI. Drawing the rest from reference TRBV2 and TRBJ1-5, the complete variable domain is EPEVTQTPSHQVTQMGQEVILRCVPISNHLYFYWYRQILGQKVEFLVSFYNNEISEKSEIFDDQFSVERPDGSNFTLKIRSTKLEDSAMYFCASSEALPNQPQHFGDGTRLSIL.

Only one count was recorded for this clonotype. The V gene is TRBV5-1, the J gene TRBJ2-6; a weak D match, TRBD2 (6 bases). Trimming cost V 3 bases and J 1 base, with 8 bases left between them. There are 15 residues in the CDR3. Germline V gives CDR1 SGHRS, CDR2 YFSETQ. CDR3 nucleotides: TGCGCCAGCAGCTGGGGACTTTCTGGGGCCAACGTCCTGACTTTC. Translation: CASSWGLSGANVLTF.

This clonotype occurred a few times. J is TRBJ2-7 and V is TRBV30, with D tentatively TRBD1 (5 bases). Trimming stripped 0 bases from V and 2 bases from J, with 11 bases between. This CDR3 has 14 residues. CDR1 and CDR2 (germline): GTSNPN, SVGIG (reference sequence). CDR3 bases: TGTGCCTGGAGTGTACCTTCAGGGACCTACGAGCAGTACTTC. Translation: CAWSVPSGTYEQYF.

The V and J genes are TRBV6-1 and TRBJ1-1, with D possibly matching TRBD1 (5 bases). Per the germline V gene, CDR1 is MNHNS and CDR2 is SASEGT. CDR3 length: 13 amino acids. V dropped 4 bases and J dropped 5 bases, with 11 bases sitting between them. The CDR3 sequence: CASSVQVGTEAFF. As DNA, the CDR3 is TGTGCCAGCAGTGTACAGGTAGGAACTGAAGCTTTCTTT.

This rearrangement joins TRBV4-3 to TRBJ2-5; 7 bases are a match to TRBD2. CDR1 is LGHNA and CDR2 is YSLEER in the germline V gene. The junction had 8 bases not matched to a gene; V was cut back by 0 bases and J by 4 bases. This CDR3 region has 16 residues. As DNA, the CDR3 is TGCGCCAGCAGCCAAGATTCCGTTGGCGGGGGAGAGACCCAGTACTTC. Encoded protein: CASSQDSVGGGETQYF.

The rearrangement joins TRBV5-1 to TRBJ1-6, with D possibly being TRBD1 (6 bases). The CDR3 sequence is 16 residues long. CDR1 is SGHRS and CDR2 is YFSETQ in the germline V gene. The V end lost 1 base, the J end lost 9 bases, and 17 bases lay between the germline ends. The CDR3 DNA is TGCGCCAGCAGCTTGTGGACAGTAGAGACGGGTTCACCCCTCCACTTT. Translating it yields CASSLWTVETGSPLHF.

The chain recombines TRBV15 with TRBJ2-3, with 10 bases fitting TRBD1. This CDR3 comprises 15 residues. Losses at the gene ends were 3 bases for V and 5 bases for J; bases not matched to a gene: 5. CDR1 is LNHNV and CDR2 is YYDKDF in the germline V gene (reference sequence). CDR3: CATSRRQGAQDTQYF. CDR3 in DNA: TGTGCCACCAGCAGGCGACAGGGGGCTCAAGATACGCAGTATTTT.

This clonotype occurred a few times. The V call is TRBV6-5, the J call TRBJ1-4; D gene ambiguous. Per germline, CDR1 MNHEY and CDR2 SVGAGI. The CDR3 length is 14 residues. V lost 2 bases and J 0 bases, leaving 4 bases between the germline ends. In DNA form, the CDR3 reads TGTGCCAGCAGTTACCAAGCAACTAATGAAAAACTGTTTTTT. Encoded protein: CASSYQATNEKLFF.

This chain joins TRBV20-1 and TRBJ1-3, with unresolved D. Germline V gives CDR1 DFQATT, CDR2 SNEGSKA (reference sequence). This CDR3 comprises 13 residues. V gave up 6 bases and J gave up 2 bases, with 11 bases separating them. In nucleotides, the CDR3 is TGCAGTGCCTCTAACCCCACTGGAAACACCATATATTTT. Translating it yields CSASNPTGNTIYF.

This clonotype was picked up many times. V and J are TRBV6-4 and TRBJ2-3; 9 nucleotides line up with TRBD2. The CDR3 is made up of 15 amino acids. With 4 bases clipped from V and 3 bases from J, the junction kept 5 bases outside the gene matches. Germline lookup yields CDR1 MRHNA and CDR2 SNTAGT. CDR3 sequence: CASSALAGRTDTQYF. The CDR3 DNA follows: TGTGCCAGCAGTGCCCTAGCGGGGAGGACAGATACGCAGTATTTT.

This chain links TRBV12-3 or TRBV12-4 with TRBJ1-2; D is unresolved. The V end was cut by 7 bases, the J end by 8 bases, with 14 bases between. This CDR3 contains 12 residues. CDR3 protein: CASTLISEGYTF. The CDR3, as DNA: TGTGCCAGCACCCTCATCTCGGAAGGCTACACCTTC.